One and the same sample provided the 17 T cell receptor beta chains below, sequenced in a study of response to subunit inactivated influenza vaccine. One entry per CDR3 protein results from TCRdb running MiXCR on the RT-PCR reads. The sample includes some 300,000 distinct CDR3 sequences, about 20% seen only once; the top ten take 10%. The sequenced sample was PBMCs from blood, obtained around 22 months after vaccination. All receptors come from a man between 50 and 70 years old who received an inactivated influenza vaccine.

The chain couples TRBV7-9 to TRBJ1-4; D gene ambiguous. Germline-derived CDR1 and CDR2 are SEHNR and FQNEAQ (reference sequence). CDR3 length equals 13 residues. V dropped 6 bases and J dropped 8 bases, with 13 bases sitting between them. The CDR3 DNA reads TGTGCCAGCAGTCCCAATTTGGCGGAAAAACTGTTTTTT. This translates into CASSPNLAEKLFF.

In its sample, this clonotype was seen a few times. V is TRBV5-4 and J is TRBJ2-1, with a possible D match to TRBD1 (6 bases). V lost 3 bases, J lost 10 bases, and 11 bases lay in between. The CDR3 is made up of 12 amino acids. CDR1 and CDR2 from the germline V gene are SGHNT and YYREEE (reference sequence). The CDR3 is CASSSGQQEQFF. CDR3 DNA: TGTGCCAGCAGCTCCGGACAGCAGGAGCAGTTCTTC. The full variable domain, rest sourced from reference TRBV5-4 and TRBJ2-1, is ETGVTQSPTHLIKTRGQQVTLRCSSQSGHNTVSWYQQALGQGPQFIFQYYREEENGRGNFPPRFSGLQFPNYSSELNVNALELDDSALYLCASSSGQQEQFFGPGTRLTVL.

This clonotype was counted a few times. The CDR3 nucleotides read TGTGCCAGCAGCTCGGATACAATAAGAACCGGGGAGCTGTTTTTT. Protein product: CASSSDTIRTGELFF. The chain uses TRBV5-5 and TRBJ2-2, with D uncertain. Trimming left V 3 bases short and J 5 bases short, with 14 bases between. Germline V gene lookup returns CDR1 SGHKS and CDR2 YYEKEE (reference sequence). This CDR3 spans 15 amino acids.

This clonotype was counted a few times. The chain combines TRBV3-1 with TRBJ1-6, with 7 bases lining up with TRBD1. V shed 6 bases and J 8 bases; nucleotides not matched to a gene: 4. The CDR3 is made up of 13 amino acids. Germline lookup yields CDR1 LGHDT and CDR2 YNNKEL (reference sequence). Here the CDR3 reads CASSRQGDSPLHF. The CDR3 DNA sequence: TGTGCCAGCAGTCGGCAGGGGGATTCACCCCTCCACTTT. The full variable domain, its missing parts supplied by reference TRBV3-1 and TRBJ1-6, is DTAVSQTPKYLVTQMGNDKSIKCEQNLGHDTMYWYKQDSKKFLKIMFSYNNKELIINETVPNRFSPKSPDKAHLNLHINSLELGDSAVYFCASSRQGDSPLHFGNGTRLTVT.

The chain links TRBV5-5 to TRBJ2-2, with D unclear. The germline CDR1 and CDR2 sequences are SGHKS and YYEKEE (reference sequence). The CDR3 totals 16 residues. Between the trimmed V and J ends, which lost 2 bases and 0 bases, there was a span of 11 bases. CDR3 protein: CASSFLMPTNTGELFF. For the CDR3, the DNA is TGTGCCAGCAGCTTTTTGATGCCGACGAACACCGGGGAGCTGTTTTTT. The variable domain in full, completed from reference TRBV5-5 and TRBJ2-2, reads DAGVTQSPTHLIKTRGQQVTLRCSPISGHKSVSWYQQVLGQGPQFIFQYYEKEERGRGNFPDRFSARQFPNYSSELNVNALLLGDSALYLCASSFLMPTNTGELFFGEGSRLTVL.

This clonotype occurred a few times. This chain joins TRBV11-2 and TRBJ1-2, with TRBD1 matching 7 bases. V lost 0 bases, J lost 5 bases, and 9 bases stayed unmatched. The CDR3 loop spans 16 amino acids. Germline loops: CDR1 SGHAT, CDR2 FQNNGV. CDR3 residues: CASSLDGAGGGYGYTF. The CDR3 coding sequence is TGTGCCAGCAGCTTAGATGGGGCAGGGGGAGGTTATGGCTACACCTTC.

This clonotype was seen ten or more times. The chain employs TRBV25-1 and TRBJ1-5; weak D call: TRBD1 (6 bases). The CDR3 runs 13 residues. Germline assignment: CDR1 MGHDK and CDR2 SYGVNS. V lost 2 bases and J 5 bases, leaving 7 bases between the germline ends. DNA for the CDR3: TGTGCCAGCAGTGAAGGGGGGCATCAGCCCCAGCATTTT. It codes for CASSEGGHQPQHF.

There are a few counts of this clonotype. The chain recombines TRBV14 with TRBJ1-3; perhaps TRBD1 as D (5 bases). The CDR3 sequence is 16 residues long. Trimming pared 4 bases from V and 2 bases from J, leaving 15 bases between. The germline V gene encodes CDR1 SGHDN and CDR2 FVKESK. CDR3 in amino acids: CASSRSQGITGNTIYF. CDR3 sequence (DNA): TGTGCCAGCAGCCGCAGCCAGGGCATTACTGGAAACACCATATATTTT.

Points on this clonotype: Since a much larger clone is just one base distant, this may be a read error. Since the CDR3 does not end with the conserved phenylalanine or tryptophan, this likely comes from a read error. This chain connects TRBV12-3 or TRBV12-4 to TRBJ1-1, with D unclear. CDR3 length: 11 amino acids. Trimming took 5 bases from V and 5 from J, leaving 6 bases between them. CDR3 loop: CASSIGTEAFL. In nucleotides, the CDR3 is TGTGCCAGCAGTATCGGGACTGAAGCTTTCTTA.

This clonotype showed up just a few times. This chain uses TRBV15 with TRBJ1-2; D not certain. This CDR3 is 15 amino acids long. Germline V gives CDR1 LNHNV, CDR2 YYDKDF (reference sequence). V was pared by 6 bases and J by 2 bases, with 16 bases between. CDR3 sequence: CATRDQAEGNYGYTF. CDR3 bases: TGTGCCACCAGAGATCAGGCCGAAGGAAACTATGGCTACACCTTC.

The chain has TRBV7-2 and TRBJ2-5; a possible D gene is TRBD1 (6 bases). The CDR3 consists of 16 residues. CDR1 is SGHTA and CDR2 is FQGNSA in the germline V gene. The V gene lost 1 base and the J gene lost 6 bases, with 18 bases spanning the gap. CDR3 DNA: TGTGCCAGCAGCTTAGGGTTTGGGGGCTCCACACAGACCCAGTACTTC. This codes for CASSLGFGGSTQTQYF.

This clonotype was picked up a small number of times. This chain links TRBV5-1 with TRBJ1-5; D call uncertain. Germline assignment: CDR1 SGHRS and CDR2 YFSETQ. The V end lost 0 bases, the J end lost 7 bases, and 14 bases lay between the germline ends. This CDR3 contains 15 residues. The CDR3 region is CASSLDSPEMQPQHF. The CDR3 nucleotides read TGCGCCAGCAGCTTGGACAGCCCTGAAATGCAGCCCCAGCATTTT.

This clonotype was observed a few times. The rearrangement uses TRBV29-1 and TRBJ2-5, with TRBD2 identical over 14 bases. Germline loops: CDR1 SQVTM, CDR2 ANQGSEA. This CDR3 region has 15 residues. J lost 5 bases, V lost 8 bases, and 10 bases had no gene match. The CDR3 nucleotides read TGCAGCTCCAGACTAGCGGGAGGGCTCAGCGAGACCCAGTACTTC. This sequence encodes CSSRLAGGLSETQYF. Full variable domain (remainder filled in from reference TRBV29-1 and TRBJ2-5): SAVISQKPSRDICQRGTSLTIQCQVDSQVTMMFWYRQQPGQSLTLIATANQGSEATYESGFVIDKFPISRPNLTFSTLTVSNMSPEDSSIYLCSSRLAGGLSETQYFGPGTRLLVL.

This clonotype was counted only a few times. The chain carries TRBV4-1 and TRBJ2-7; D gene uncertain. Germline loops: CDR1 MGHRA, CDR2 YSYEKL. This CDR3 has 14 residues. The V end was cut by 1 base, the J end by 4 bases, with 11 bases between. CDR3 sequence reads: CASSQAGLLYEQYF. The CDR3 DNA is TGCGCCAGCAGCCAAGCTGGGCTCCTTTACGAGCAGTACTTC.

This clonotype was observed a few times. The chain links TRBV6-5 to TRBJ2-5; no definite D call. Trimming took off 2 bases at V and 4 bases at J, with 8 bases between the two ends. CDR1 and CDR2 (germline): MNHEY, SVGAGI. CDR3 size: 13 residues. Here the CDR3 reads CASSYTGGETQYF. DNA for the CDR3: TGTGCCAGCAGTTACACCGGCGGAGAGACCCAGTACTTC.

There are a few counts of this clonotype. This chain links TRBV5-1 with TRBJ1-6, with D possibly matching TRBD1 (5 bases). V shed 4 bases and J shed 15 bases, with 20 bases lying between them. The germline V gene has CDR1 SGHRS and CDR2 YFSETQ. This CDR3 contains 14 residues. The CDR3 DNA reads TGCGCCAGCAGCCCGATTGTGGGGGAGGGGATCCTCCACTTT. Its translation is CASSPIVGEGILHF.

This clonotype came up many times. The chain joins TRBV6-5 to TRBJ1-4; possibly TRBD1 for D (6 bases). V was clipped by 6 bases and J by 12 bases, with 17 bases between them. This CDR3 has 13 residues. Germline CDR1 reads MNHEY; CDR2 reads SVGAGI. CDR3 in amino acids: CASRGDTAGELFF. CDR3 nucleotide sequence: TGTGCCAGCAGGGGGGACACCGCCGGAGAACTGTTTTTT.